The subject of this entry is one T cell receptor beta chain. Original processing notes: Amplification from reference gene primers served as the basis for estimated nucleated cell counts. Profiled with immunoSEQ multiplex PCR; TCRdb holds only in-frame clones, not every one. From that table come the V and J calls and clone size; the DNA was used to work out D and trimming. The top ten hold 2.5% to 3.5% of the sample, which has around 300,000 clones, 80% to 90% seen once. The CDR3 is made up of 16 amino acids. Germline V gives CDR1 SGHKS, CDR2 YYEKEE (reference sequence). With V trimmed by 2 bases and J by 7 bases, 11 bases remained unmatched. This entry belongs to a study of blood T cell repertoires in COVID-19. The overall study: Italy, Spain and the United States were the sources of the convalescent and acute COVID-19 samples.

The TCR sequence derives from a woman aged 30 to 39 with active or convalescent COVID-19. The rearrangement uses TRBV5-5 and TRBJ1-2; TRBD1 matches 10 bases. Sequencing was done on a sample of peripheral blood. CDR3 protein: CASSFILGQGVSGYTF. The CDR3 DNA reads TGTGCCAGCAGCTTTATCTTAGGACAGGGGGTGTCTGGCTACACCTTC.